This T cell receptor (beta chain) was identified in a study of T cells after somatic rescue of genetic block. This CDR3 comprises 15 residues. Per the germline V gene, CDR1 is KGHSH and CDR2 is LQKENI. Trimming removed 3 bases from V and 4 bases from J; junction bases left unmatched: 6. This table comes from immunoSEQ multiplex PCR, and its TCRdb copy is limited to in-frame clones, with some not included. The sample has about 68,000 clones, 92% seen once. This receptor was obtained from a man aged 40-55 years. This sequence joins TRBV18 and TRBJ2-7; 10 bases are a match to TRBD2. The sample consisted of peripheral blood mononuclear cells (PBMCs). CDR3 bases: TGTGCCAGCTCACCTCAGGCTAGCGGGGGTTACGAGCAGTACTTC. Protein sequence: CASSPQASGGYEQYF. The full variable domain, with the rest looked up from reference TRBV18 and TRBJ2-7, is NAGVMQNPRHLVRRRGQEARLRCSPMKGHSHVYWYRQLPEEGLKFMVYLQKENIIDESGMPKERFSAEFPKEGPSILRIQQVVRGDSAAYFCASSPQASGGYEQYFGPGTRLTVT.